What follows describes a single TCR beta chain. Its specificity is unknown. Germline V gives CDR1 MDHEN, CDR2 SYDVKM. V was shortened by 3 bases and J by 4 bases, with 6 bases between the two germline ends. This CDR3 region has 13 residues. Vbeta (60) and Jbeta (13) primers were used in the PCR. Sequenced by immunoSEQ multiplex PCR; TCRdb stores in-frame clones only, minus some. The data contain 130,000 to 150,000 clones, 77% of them seen just once; the ten biggest clones take up roughly 4.6%. This record belongs to a study of cytomegalovirus exposure and HLA in healthy donors. Study results and limitations: Accurate prediction of HLA-A and HLA-B alleles (for most subjects) was reportedly achieved from TCR beta sequences. Serostatus for CMV was the only available immune exposure information.

Sample: PBMCs. The clonotype originates from a woman in her 50s in good health and CMV-seronegative. The chain uses TRBV28 and TRBJ2-2, with D perhaps matching TRBD2 (6 bases). This CDR3 reads CASSLGGTGELFF. The DNA for the CDR3 is TGTGCCAGCAGTTTGGGGGGCACCGGGGAGCTGTTTTTT.